Below, 13 T cell receptor beta chains from the same sample are listed, as sequenced in a study of blood T cell repertoires in acute mononucleosis. Some clones are missing from TCRdb's copy, which holds only in-frame ones; the method was immunoSEQ multiplex PCR. This table has 6,000 to 9,000 clones, less than 30% appearing once. Sample time point: acute infectious mononucleosis, at clinical presentation within 2 weeks of symptom onset (visit 1). Here the sequenced sample was EBV YVL epitope tetramer+ CD8+ T cells sorted from PBMCs, taken during acute infectious mononucleosis. Stated subset: CD8 T cells binding a tetramer with EBV BRLF1 109-117 peptide (YVL-BR). These receptors were obtained from a woman under 30 with infectious mononucleosis caused by EBV.

This clone occurred a few times. At one end, the junction sequence differs from germline, possibly due to a read error. The sample has other DNA sequences that encode this CDR3 too. The rearrangement joins TRBV4-1 to TRBJ2-7; 10 bases line up with TRBD2. The CDR3 loop spans 16 amino acids. Germline-derived CDR1 and CDR2 are MGHRA and YSYEKL. CDR3 sequence reads: CASSRWTSGRTYEQYF. The CDR3 nucleotides read TGTGCCAGCAGCCGATGGACTAGCGGCCGAACCTACGAGCAGTACTTC.

This clone appeared a few times. A far larger clone is a single base away, which makes a read error likely. The CDR3 reads CASSQVRDSPYEQYF. In nucleotides, the CDR3 is TGTGCCAGCAGCCAAGTGCGAGACAGCCCCTACGAGCAGTACTTC. The chain is built from TRBV7-9 and TRBJ2-7, with D perhaps TRBD1 (5 bases). Germline V gives CDR1 SEHNR, CDR2 FQNEAQ (reference sequence). CDR3 length equals 15 residues. V lost 5 bases and J lost 2, with 16 bases in between.

By share of the sample, this clone is medium-sized. The chain has TRBV7-2 and TRBJ2-5, with D perhaps matching TRBD2 (6 bases). Trimming cost V 5 bases and J 1 base, with 14 bases left between them. Germline assignment: CDR1 SGHTA and CDR2 FQGNSA. CDR3 length: 15 residues. CDR3 DNA: TGTGCCAGCAGCGGACCGGGGAGGAGCCAAGAGACCCAGTACTTC. This sequence encodes CASSGPGRSQETQYF.

A few counts support this clone. The rearrangement joins TRBV27 to TRBJ2-3; D is unresolved. This CDR3 spans 14 amino acids. Trimming left V 6 bases short and J 2 bases short, with 12 bases between. From germline, CDR1 is MNHEY and CDR2 SMNVEV (reference sequence). The CDR3 loop is CASSPGTHTDTQYF. The CDR3 DNA is TGTGCCAGCAGCCCCGGAACACACACAGATACGCAGTATTTT.

This clone has just a few counts. The chain couples TRBV6-5 to TRBJ2-7; tentatively, D is TRBD1 (5 bases). Germline V CDR1 and CDR2: MNHEY, SVGAGI. V was cut by 6 bases and J by 3 bases, with 18 bases left in between. The CDR3 is made up of 15 amino acids. The CDR3 bases are TGTGCCAGCAGCCCCCCCCCACAGGCCGTCTACGAGCAGTACTTC. This codes for CASSPPPQAVYEQYF.

This clone was recorded a few times. A junction boundary mismatches the germline segment, possibly from a read error. The V gene is TRBV10-3, the J gene TRBJ2-7; D uncertain. This CDR3 comprises 13 residues. Germline assignment: CDR1 ENHRY and CDR2 SYGVKD. DNA for the CDR3: TGTGCCAGCAGTCCGGGTCTCGCCTACGAGCAGTACTTC. Residues: CASSPGLAYEQYF.

The chain uses TRBV7-9 and TRBJ1-5; 10 bases map to TRBD1. Germline-derived CDR1 and CDR2 are SEHNR and FQNEAQ (reference sequence). CDR3 length equals 15 residues. Trimming removed 4 bases from V and 4 bases from J; junction bases left unmatched: 4. CDR3 loop: CASSSPGQGNQPQHF. The CDR3 DNA is TGTGCCAGCAGCTCCCCGGGACAGGGGAATCAGCCCCAGCATTTT.

The chain is built from TRBV11-2 and TRBJ2-7, with 9 bases lining up with TRBD1. The germline gives CDR1 SGHAT, CDR2 FQNNGV. Losses at the gene ends were 7 bases for V and 2 bases for J; bases not matched to a gene: 3. CDR3 length: 13 amino acids. CDR3 nucleotide sequence: TGTGCCAGCACTAGACAGGGGGCCTACGAGCAGTACTTC. Its translation is CASTRQGAYEQYF.

The rearrangement links TRBV7-3 to TRBJ2-1; TRBD2 aligns across 9 bases. Germline lookup yields CDR1 SGHTA and CDR2 FQGTGA. The CDR3 totals 15 residues. V shed 3 bases, J shed 12 bases, and the junction held 12 bases outside the gene matches. For the CDR3, the DNA is TGTGCCAGCAGCTTTGGTAGCGGGAGCCCCCAGGGGCAGTTCTTC. Translation gives CASSFGSGSPQGQFF.

The table lists this clone with a few counts. V usage is TRBV5-4 and J usage is TRBJ1-2; possible D gene TRBD1, 6 bases. The V gene lost 0 bases and the J gene lost 2 bases, with 11 bases spanning the gap. The CDR3 has 15 residues. Germline CDR1 and CDR2: SGHNT and YYREEE (reference sequence). CDR3 sequence reads: CASSLVAGQNYGYTF. The CDR3 coding sequence is TGTGCCAGCAGCTTGGTGGCCGGACAGAACTATGGCTACACCTTC.

About this clone itself: It is likely a read error: a sequence one base away is far more abundant. Different DNA sequences within this sample yield the same CDR3. V gene TRBV4-1 combines with J gene TRBJ2-7, with D possibly being TRBD1 (6 bases). This CDR3 is built from 13 residues. Germline assignment: CDR1 MGHRA and CDR2 YSYEKL. Written as DNA, the CDR3 is TGTGCCAGCAGTTGGACAGCCTCCTACGAGCAGTACTTC. It codes for CASSWTASYEQYF.

This clone was detected ten times or more. The same CDR3 is also encoded by other DNA sequences in this sample. The V and J genes are TRBV28 and TRBJ1-5; D is ambiguous. The ends were cut back, 1 base at V and 1 base at J, with 8 bases in the middle. This CDR3 is 15 amino acids long. CDR1 is MDHEN, CDR2 SYDVKM, per germline. CDR3: CASSLLEGSNQPQHF. In DNA form, the CDR3 reads TGTGCCAGCAGTTTATTGGAGGGAAGCAATCAGCCCCAGCATTTT. Combining the CDR3 with reference TRBV28 and TRBJ1-5 gives the whole variable domain DVKVTQSSRYLVKRTGEKVFLECVQDMDHENMFWYRQDPGLGLRLIYFSYDVKMKEKGDIPEGYSVSREKKERFSLILESASTNQTSMYLCASSLLEGSNQPQHFGDGTRLSIL.

The chain joins TRBV13 to TRBJ2-5; D perhaps matches TRBD2 (5 bases). Germline values: CDR1 PRHDT, CDR2 FYEKMQ (reference sequence). V was shortened by 6 bases and J by 4 bases, with 18 bases between the two germline ends. This CDR3 spans 15 amino acids. CDR3 sequence reads: CASSFGTGSGETQYF. The CDR3 region has the DNA TGTGCCAGCAGTTTCGGAACGGGGAGCGGAGAGACCCAGTACTTC. Full variable domain (missing parts from reference TRBV13 and TRBJ2-5): AAGVIQSPRHLIKEKRETATLKCYPIPRHDTVYWYQQGPGQDPQFLISFYEKMQSDKGSIPDRFSAQQFSDYHSELNMSSLELGDSALYFCASSFGTGSGETQYFGPGTRLLVL.